This record looks at one T cell receptor beta chain sequence and its context. The read gets to within 3 residues of the CDR3 end, and the germline J gene fills in the rest. The data derive from a study of T cells in women clearing cervical HPV infection. Method: immunoSEQ multiplex PCR; TCRdb's copy keeps in-frame clones and lacks some. Its listing shows about 48,000 clones. The CDR3 has 16 amino acids. The germline CDR1 and CDR2 sequences are LNHNV and YYDKDF (reference sequence). V lost 8 bases and J lost 4, with 23 bases in between. This chain uses TRBV15 with TRBJ1-1; D possibly corresponds to TRBD1 (6 bases). Source material: blood buffy coat. This receptor was identified in a woman between 18 and 70 years old with a cervical HPV16 infection that either progressed to CIN3+ or cleared (not recorded which). The chain's CDR3 is CATGGRHGGARTEAFF. The sequenced part of the CDR3 DNA is TGTGCCACCGGAGGGCGACACGGGGGGGCCCGCACTGAA.